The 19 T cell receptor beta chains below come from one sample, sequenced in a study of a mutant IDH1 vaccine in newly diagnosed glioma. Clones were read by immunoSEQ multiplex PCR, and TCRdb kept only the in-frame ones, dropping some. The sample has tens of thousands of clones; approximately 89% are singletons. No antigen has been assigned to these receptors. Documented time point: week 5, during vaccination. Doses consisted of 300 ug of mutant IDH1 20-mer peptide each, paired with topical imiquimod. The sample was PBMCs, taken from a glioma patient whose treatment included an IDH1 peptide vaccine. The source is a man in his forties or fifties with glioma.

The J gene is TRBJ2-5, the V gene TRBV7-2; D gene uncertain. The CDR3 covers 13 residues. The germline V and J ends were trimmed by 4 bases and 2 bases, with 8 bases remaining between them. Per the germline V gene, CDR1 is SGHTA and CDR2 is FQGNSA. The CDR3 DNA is TGTGCCAGCAGCTCTCGACTTCAAGAGACCCAGTACTTC. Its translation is CASSSRLQETQYF.

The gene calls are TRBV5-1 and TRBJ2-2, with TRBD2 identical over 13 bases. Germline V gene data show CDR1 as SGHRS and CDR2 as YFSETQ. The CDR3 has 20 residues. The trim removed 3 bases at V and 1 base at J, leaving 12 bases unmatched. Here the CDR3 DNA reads TGCGCCAGCAGCTCAACAAAGACTAGCGGGGGGCTTATGAACACCGGGGAGCTGTTTTTT. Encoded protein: CASSSTKTSGGLMNTGELFF.

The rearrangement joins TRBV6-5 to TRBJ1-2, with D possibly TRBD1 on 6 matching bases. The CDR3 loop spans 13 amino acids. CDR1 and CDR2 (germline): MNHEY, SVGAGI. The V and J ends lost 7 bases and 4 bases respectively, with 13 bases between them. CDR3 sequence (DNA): TGTGCCAGCACAACTACAGGGCTCTATGGCTACACCTTC. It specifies CASTTTGLYGYTF.

The CDR3, as DNA: TGCGCCAGCAGTGATACGGGTCTGAGGGGCTACACCTTC. Translating it yields CASSDTGLRGYTF. This sequence joins TRBV10-2 and TRBJ1-2; D remains ambiguous. V was pared by 3 bases and J by 8 bases, with 13 bases between. From germline, CDR1 is WSHSY and CDR2 SAAADI. There are 13 residues in the CDR3.

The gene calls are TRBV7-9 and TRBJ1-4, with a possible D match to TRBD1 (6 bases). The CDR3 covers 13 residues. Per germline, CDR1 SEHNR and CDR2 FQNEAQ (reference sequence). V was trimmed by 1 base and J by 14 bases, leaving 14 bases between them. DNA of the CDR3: TGTGCCAGCAGCTTAGTATTGTTCCAGGGGCTGTTTTTT. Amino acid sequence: CASSLVLFQGLFF.

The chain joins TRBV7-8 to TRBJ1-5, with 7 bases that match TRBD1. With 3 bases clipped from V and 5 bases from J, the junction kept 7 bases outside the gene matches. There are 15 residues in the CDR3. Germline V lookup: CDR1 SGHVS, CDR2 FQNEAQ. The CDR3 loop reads CASSFGRDSHQPQHF. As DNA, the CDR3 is TGTGCCAGCAGCTTCGGCCGGGACAGCCATCAGCCCCAGCATTTT. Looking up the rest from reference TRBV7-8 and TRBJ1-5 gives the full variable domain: GAGVSQSPRYKVAKRGQDVALRCDPISGHVSLFWYQQALGQGPEFLTYFQNEAQLDKSGLPSDRFFAERPEGSVSTLKIQRTQQEDSAVYLCASSFGRDSHQPQHFGDGTRLSIL.

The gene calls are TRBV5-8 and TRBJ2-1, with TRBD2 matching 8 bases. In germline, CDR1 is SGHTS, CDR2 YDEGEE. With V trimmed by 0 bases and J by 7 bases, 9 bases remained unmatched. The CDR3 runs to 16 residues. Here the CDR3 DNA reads TGTGCCAGCAGCTTGGTTGGTAGCGGGGCCCAAAATGAGCAGTTCTTC. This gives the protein CASSLVGSGAQNEQFF.

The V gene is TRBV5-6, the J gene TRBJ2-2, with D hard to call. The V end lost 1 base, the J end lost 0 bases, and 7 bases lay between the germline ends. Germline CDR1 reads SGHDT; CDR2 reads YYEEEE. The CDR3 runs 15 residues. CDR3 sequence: CASSLLGTNTGELFF. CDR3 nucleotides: TGTGCCAGCAGCTTGCTGGGGACGAACACCGGGGAGCTGTTTTTT.

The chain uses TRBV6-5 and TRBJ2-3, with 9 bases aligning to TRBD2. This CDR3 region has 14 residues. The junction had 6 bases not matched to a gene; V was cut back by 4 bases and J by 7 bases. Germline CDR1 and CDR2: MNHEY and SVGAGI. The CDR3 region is CASSFSGSRNTQYF. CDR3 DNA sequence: TGTGCCAGCAGTTTTAGCGGGAGCCGGAATACGCAGTATTTT.

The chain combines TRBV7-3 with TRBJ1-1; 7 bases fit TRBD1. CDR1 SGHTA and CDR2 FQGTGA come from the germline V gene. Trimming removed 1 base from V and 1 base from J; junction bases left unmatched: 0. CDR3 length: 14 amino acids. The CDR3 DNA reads TGTGCCAGCAGCTTAAACAGGGGGAACACTGAAGCTTTCTTT. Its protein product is CASSLNRGNTEAFF.

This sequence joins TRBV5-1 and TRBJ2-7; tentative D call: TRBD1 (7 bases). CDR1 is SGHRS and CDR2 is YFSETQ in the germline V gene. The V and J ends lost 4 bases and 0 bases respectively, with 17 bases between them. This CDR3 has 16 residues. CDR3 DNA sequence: TGCGCCAGCAGCCCAGGGGGGCTGCGAACCTCCTACGAGCAGTACTTC. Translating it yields CASSPGGLRTSYEQYF.

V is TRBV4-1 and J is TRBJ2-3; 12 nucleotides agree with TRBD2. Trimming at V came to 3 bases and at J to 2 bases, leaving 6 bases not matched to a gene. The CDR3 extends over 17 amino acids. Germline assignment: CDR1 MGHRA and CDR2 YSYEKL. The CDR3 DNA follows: TGCGCCAGCAGCCAGGACGGACTAGCGGGGTACACAGATACGCAGTATTTT. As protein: CASSQDGLAGYTDTQYF.

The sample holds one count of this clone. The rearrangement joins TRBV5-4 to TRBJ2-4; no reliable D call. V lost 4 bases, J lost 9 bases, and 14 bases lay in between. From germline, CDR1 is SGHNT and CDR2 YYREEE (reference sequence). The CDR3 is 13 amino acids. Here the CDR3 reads CASSPGGNSIQYF. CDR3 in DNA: TGTGCCAGCAGCCCCGGTGGTAACTCCATTCAGTACTTC.

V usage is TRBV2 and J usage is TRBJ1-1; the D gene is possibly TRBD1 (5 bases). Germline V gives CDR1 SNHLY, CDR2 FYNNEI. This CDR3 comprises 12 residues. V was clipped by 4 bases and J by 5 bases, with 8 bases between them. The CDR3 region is CASSVWGTEAFF. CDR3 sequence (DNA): TGTGCCAGCAGTGTATGGGGGACTGAAGCTTTCTTT.

As DNA, the CDR3 is TGTGCCAGCAGCCAATACAATCAGCCCCAGCATTTT. Amino acids: CASSQYNQPQHF. V and J are TRBV14 and TRBJ1-5; D is undetermined. There are 12 residues in the CDR3. The V and J ends lost 2 bases and 3 bases respectively, with 2 bases between them. Germline V CDR1 and CDR2: SGHDN, FVKESK.

This chain's CDR3 is CSVLEGYGYTF. CDR3 DNA sequence: TGCAGCGTTCTCGAGGGCTATGGCTACACCTTC. The V call is TRBV29-1, the J call TRBJ1-2; no clear D gene. Germline V gene sequence: CDR1 SQVTM, CDR2 ANQGSEA. V was clipped by 5 bases and J by 4 bases, with 8 bases between them. This CDR3 has 11 residues. The full variable domain, its missing parts supplied by reference TRBV29-1 and TRBJ1-2, is SAVISQKPSRDICQRGTSLTIQCQVDSQVTMMFWYRQQPGQSLTLIATANQGSEATYESGFVIDKFPISRPNLTFSTLTVSNMSPEDSSIYLCSVLEGYGYTFGSGTRLTVV.

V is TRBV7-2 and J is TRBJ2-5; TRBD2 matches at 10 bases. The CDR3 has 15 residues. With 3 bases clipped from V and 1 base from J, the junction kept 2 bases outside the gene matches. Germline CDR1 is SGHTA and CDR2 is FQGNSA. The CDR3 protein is CASSFQRGGQETQYF. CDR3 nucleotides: TGTGCCAGCAGCTTTCAGCGGGGGGGCCAAGAGACCCAGTACTTC.

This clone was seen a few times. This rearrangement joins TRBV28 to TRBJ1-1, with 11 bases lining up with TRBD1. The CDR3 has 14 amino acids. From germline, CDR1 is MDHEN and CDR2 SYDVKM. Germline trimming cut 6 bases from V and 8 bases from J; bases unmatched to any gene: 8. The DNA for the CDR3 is TGTGCCAGCAGGCCAGGACAGGGGGCGAACGAAGCTTTCTTT. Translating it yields CASRPGQGANEAFF.

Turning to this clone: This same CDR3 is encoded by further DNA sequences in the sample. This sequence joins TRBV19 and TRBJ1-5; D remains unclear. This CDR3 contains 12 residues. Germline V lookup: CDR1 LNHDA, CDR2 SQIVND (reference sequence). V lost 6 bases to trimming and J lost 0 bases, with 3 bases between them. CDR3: CASRHSNQPQHF. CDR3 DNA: TGTGCCAGTAGGCATAGCAATCAGCCCCAGCATTTT.